The clone carrying this TCR beta chain was seen repeatedly, ten times or more. The data were obtained in a study of T cell repertoires in cytomegalovirus infection. In the study overall: The public TCR beta signatures pointed to both CMV infection and matching HLA type.

TCRdb fed the reads into MiXCR, producing one record per CDR3 protein. This table holds roughly 180,000 distinct CDR3 sequences, about 28% found once. The CDR3 is made up of 11 amino acids. The germline V gene encodes CDR1 SGHVS and CDR2 FQNEAQ. V lost 3 bases and J lost 6, with 2 bases in between. The genes are TRBV7-8 and TRBJ2-2, with D unresolved. The origin of this receptor is a human donor in good health (CMV status not recorded). Some clones in this sample may be carry-over from other donors' samples. Sequenced: PBMCs. CDR3 in amino acids: CASSFAGELFF. In DNA, the CDR3 is TGTGCCAGCAGCTTTGCCGGGGAGCTGTTTTTT. The full variable domain, its missing parts supplied by reference TRBV7-8 and TRBJ2-2, is GAGVSQSPRYKVAKRGQDVALRCDPISGHVSLFWYQQALGQGPEFLTYFQNEAQLDKSGLPSDRFFAERPEGSVSTLKIQRTQQEDSAVYLCASSFAGELFFGEGSRLTVL.